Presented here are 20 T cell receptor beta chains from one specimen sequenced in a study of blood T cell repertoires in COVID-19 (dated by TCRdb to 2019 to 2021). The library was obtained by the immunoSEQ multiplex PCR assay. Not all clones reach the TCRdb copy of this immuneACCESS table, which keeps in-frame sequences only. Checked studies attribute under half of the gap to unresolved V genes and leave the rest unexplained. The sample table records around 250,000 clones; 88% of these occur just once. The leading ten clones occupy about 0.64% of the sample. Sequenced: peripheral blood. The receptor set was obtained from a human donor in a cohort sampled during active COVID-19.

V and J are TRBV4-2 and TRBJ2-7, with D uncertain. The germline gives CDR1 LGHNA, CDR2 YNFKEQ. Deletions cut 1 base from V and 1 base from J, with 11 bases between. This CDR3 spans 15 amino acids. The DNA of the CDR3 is TGTGCCAGCAGCCAAGTTCTAGGTACTTCCTACGAGCAGTACTTC. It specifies CASSQVLGTSYEQYF.

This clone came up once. CDR3 DNA sequence: TGTGCCAGCTCACCAAGCACAGCCATGAACACTGAAGCTTTCTTT. It translates to CASSPSTAMNTEAFF. This chain uses TRBV18 with TRBJ1-1; D not certain. Looked up from germline, CDR1 is KGHSH and CDR2 is LQKENI. Trimming took off 2 bases at V and 0 bases at J, with 10 bases between the two ends. The CDR3 sequence is 15 residues long.

The DNA of the CDR3 is TGTGCCAGCTTGGGGGGGGAGCAGTACTTC. This translates into CASLGGEQYF. The chain links TRBV2 to TRBJ2-7; 7 positions agree with TRBD2. The CDR3 length is 10 residues. Trimming cost V 8 bases and J 7 bases; bases outside gene matches: 2. Germline CDR1 and CDR2: SNHLY and FYNNEI. The full variable domain, completed using reference TRBV2 and TRBJ2-7, is EPEVTQTPSHQVTQMGQEVILRCVPISNHLYFYWYRQILGQKVEFLVSFYNNEISEKSEIFDDQFSVERPDGSNFTLKIRSTKLEDSAMYFCASLGGEQYFGPGTRLTVT.

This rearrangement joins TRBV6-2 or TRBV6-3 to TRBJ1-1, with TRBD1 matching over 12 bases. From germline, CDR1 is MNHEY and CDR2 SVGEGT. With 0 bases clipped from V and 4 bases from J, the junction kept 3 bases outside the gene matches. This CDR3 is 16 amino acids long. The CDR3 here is CASSYSRDRGRTEAFF. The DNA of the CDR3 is TGTGCCAGCAGTTACTCCCGGGACAGGGGGCGCACTGAAGCTTTCTTT.

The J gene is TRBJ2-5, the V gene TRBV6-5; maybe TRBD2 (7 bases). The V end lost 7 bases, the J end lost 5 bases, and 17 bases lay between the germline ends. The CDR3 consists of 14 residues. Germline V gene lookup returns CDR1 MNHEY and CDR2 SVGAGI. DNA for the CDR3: TGTGCCAGCAACGGAGGGGGGGTGTATGAGACCCAGTACTTC. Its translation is CASNGGGVYETQYF.

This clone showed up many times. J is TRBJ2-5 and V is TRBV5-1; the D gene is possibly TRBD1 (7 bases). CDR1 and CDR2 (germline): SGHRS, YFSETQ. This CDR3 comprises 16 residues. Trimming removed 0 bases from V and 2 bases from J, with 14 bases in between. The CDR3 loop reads CASSLGPTGRQETQYF. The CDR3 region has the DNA TGCGCCAGCAGCTTGGGGCCGACAGGGAGGCAAGAGACCCAGTACTTC.

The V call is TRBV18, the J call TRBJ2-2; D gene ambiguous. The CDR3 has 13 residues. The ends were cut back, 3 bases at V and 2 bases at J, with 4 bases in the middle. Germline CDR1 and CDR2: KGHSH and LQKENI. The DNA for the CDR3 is TGTGCCAGCTCACCTATAAACACCGGGGAGCTGTTTTTT. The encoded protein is CASSPINTGELFF.

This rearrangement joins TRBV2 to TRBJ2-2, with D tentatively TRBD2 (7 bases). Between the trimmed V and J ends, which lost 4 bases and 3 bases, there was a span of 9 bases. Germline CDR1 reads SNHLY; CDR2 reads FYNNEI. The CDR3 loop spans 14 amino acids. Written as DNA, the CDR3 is TGTGCCAGCAGTGTGCGGGGGCACACCGGGGAGCTGTTTTTT. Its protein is CASSVRGHTGELFF.

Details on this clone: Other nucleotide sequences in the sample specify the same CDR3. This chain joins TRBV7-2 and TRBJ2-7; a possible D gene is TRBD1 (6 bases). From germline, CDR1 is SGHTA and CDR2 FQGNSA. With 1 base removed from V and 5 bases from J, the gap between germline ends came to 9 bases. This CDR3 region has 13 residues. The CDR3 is CASSLVGGDEQYF. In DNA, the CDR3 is TGTGCCAGCAGCTTAGTTGGGGGCGACGAGCAGTACTTC.

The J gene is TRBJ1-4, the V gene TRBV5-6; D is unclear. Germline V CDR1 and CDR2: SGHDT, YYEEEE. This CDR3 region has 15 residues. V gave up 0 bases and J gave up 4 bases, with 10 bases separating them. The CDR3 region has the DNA TGTGCCAGCAGCTTGGGTTCGGGATATAATGAAAAACTGTTTTTT. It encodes CASSLGSGYNEKLFF.

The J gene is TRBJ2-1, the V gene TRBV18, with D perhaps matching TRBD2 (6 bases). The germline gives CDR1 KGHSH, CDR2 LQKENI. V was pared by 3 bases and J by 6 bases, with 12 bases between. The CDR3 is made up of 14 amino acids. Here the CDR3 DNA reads TGTGCCAGCTCACCGGACTACACCATCAATGAGCAGTTCTTC. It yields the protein CASSPDYTINEQFF.

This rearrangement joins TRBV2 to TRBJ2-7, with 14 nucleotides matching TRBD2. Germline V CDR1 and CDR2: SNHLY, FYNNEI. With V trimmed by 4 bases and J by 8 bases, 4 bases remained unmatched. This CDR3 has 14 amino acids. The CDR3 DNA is TGTGCCAGCAGTGGTGGGACTAGCGGGAGAAAGCAGTACTTC. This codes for CASSGGTSGRKQYF.

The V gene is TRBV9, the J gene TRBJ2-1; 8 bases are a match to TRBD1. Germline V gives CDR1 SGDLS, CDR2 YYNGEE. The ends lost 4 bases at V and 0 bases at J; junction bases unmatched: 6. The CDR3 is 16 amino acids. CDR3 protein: CASSLTGGPSYNEQFF. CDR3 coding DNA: TGTGCCAGCAGCCTAACAGGGGGTCCCTCCTACAATGAGCAGTTCTTC.

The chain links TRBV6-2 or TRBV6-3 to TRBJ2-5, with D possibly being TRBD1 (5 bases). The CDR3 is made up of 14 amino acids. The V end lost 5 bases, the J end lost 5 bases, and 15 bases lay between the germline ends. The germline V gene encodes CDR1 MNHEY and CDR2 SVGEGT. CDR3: CASSNLRDDETQYF. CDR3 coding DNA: TGTGCCAGCAGTAACCTCAGGGATGATGAGACCCAGTACTTC.

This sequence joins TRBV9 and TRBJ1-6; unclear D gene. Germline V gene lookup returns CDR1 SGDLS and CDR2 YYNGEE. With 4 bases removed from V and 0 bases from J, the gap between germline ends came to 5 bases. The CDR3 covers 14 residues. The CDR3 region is CASSFRSYNSPLHF. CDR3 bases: TGTGCCAGCAGCTTTCGCTCCTATAATTCACCCCTCCACTTT.

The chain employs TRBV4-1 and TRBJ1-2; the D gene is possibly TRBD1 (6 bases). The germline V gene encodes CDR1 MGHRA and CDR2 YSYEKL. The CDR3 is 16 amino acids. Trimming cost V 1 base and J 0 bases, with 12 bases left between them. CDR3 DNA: TGCGCCAGCAGCCAAGCACAGGGCGTACCTAACTATGGCTACACCTTC. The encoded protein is CASSQAQGVPNYGYTF.

In DNA form, the CDR3 reads TGTGCCAGCAGCGTCCTAGCGGGAGGGCATTTTGGAGAGCAGTTCTTC. Its protein product is CASSVLAGGHFGEQFF. The chain couples TRBV9 to TRBJ2-1, with 12 bases that match TRBD2. This CDR3 contains 16 residues. The germline V gene encodes CDR1 SGDLS and CDR2 YYNGEE. Losses at the gene ends were 2 bases for V and 10 bases for J; bases not matched to a gene: 10.

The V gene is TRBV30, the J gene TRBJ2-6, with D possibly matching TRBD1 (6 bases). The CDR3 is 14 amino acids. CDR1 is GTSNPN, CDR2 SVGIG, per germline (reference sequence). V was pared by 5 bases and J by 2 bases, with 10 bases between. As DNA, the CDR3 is TGTGCCTGGGGGGGCGCCCCTGGGGCCAACGTCCTGACTTTC. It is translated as CAWGGAPGANVLTF.

CDR3 nucleotides: TGTGCCAGCCTACAGGGCAGGTGGAGTAAAGTGGAGACCCAGTACTTC. Protein sequence: CASLQGRWSKVETQYF. The chain recombines TRBV7-8 with TRBJ2-5; D might be TRBD1 (6 bases). The V end was cut by 8 bases, the J end by 5 bases, with 24 bases between. CDR3 size: 16 residues. Per the germline V gene, CDR1 is SGHVS and CDR2 is FQNEAQ.

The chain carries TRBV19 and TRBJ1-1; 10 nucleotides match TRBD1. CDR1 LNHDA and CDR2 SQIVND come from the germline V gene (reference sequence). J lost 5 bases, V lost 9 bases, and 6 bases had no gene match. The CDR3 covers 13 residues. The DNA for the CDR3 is TGTGCCAGGAGACAGGGGGCGCGAACTGAAGCTTTCTTT. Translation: CARRQGARTEAFF.